This entry is about one T cell receptor beta chain. The antigen remains undetermined. The data originate from a study of CD8 T cells in ankylosing spondylitis. Quantitative 5'-RACE with molecular barcodes produced the TCR beta libraries. A single record per CDR3 protein comes from TCRdb applying MiXCR to the 5' RACE reads. The table has 250,000 or so distinct CDR3 sequences, over 9.5% seen once. Trimming cost V 0 bases and J 2 bases, with 14 bases left between them. CDR3 length equals 16 residues. Germline V gene sequence: CDR1 SGHRS, CDR2 YFSETQ. Study-wide results and caveats: The study looked at matched synovial fluid samples from ankylosing spondylitis patients. Disease-linked clones were reported to be significantly enriched there. Roughly eight highly homologous variants formed a TCR beta motif that appeared characteristic of ankylosing spondylitis blood.

This TCR came from a male donor with ankylosing spondylitis or in good health (not recorded which). The chain joins TRBV5-1 to TRBJ2-5; D might be TRBD1 or TRBD2, each matching 5 bases. Sequenced input: blood, either unsorted or a sorted T cell fraction (not recorded which). CDR3 nucleotides: TGCGCCAGCAGCTTGGTGAAATCGGGACGGCAAGAGACCCAGTACTTC. Residues: CASSLVKSGRQETQYF. The full variable domain, completed using reference TRBV5-1 and TRBJ2-5, is KAGVTQTPRYLIKTRGQQVTLSCSPISGHRSVSWYQQTPGQGLQFLFEYFSETQRNKGNFPGRFSGRQFSNSRSEMNVSTLELGDSALYLCASSLVKSGRQETQYFGPGTRLLVL.